A selection of T cell receptor beta chains follows, all from one sample in a study of cytomegalovirus exposure and HLA in healthy donors. The method was immunoSEQ multiplex PCR; TCRdb's version includes in-frame clones alone and lacks a portion of them. This sample yields roughly 98,000 clones, of which roughly 84% are seen a single time; around 6% belongs to the top ten. The material sequenced was PBMCs. These receptors were obtained from a man between 18 and 29 years old in good health and CMV-seropositive. Both conserved end residues are part of each CDR3. The order of the fields is D gene, J gene, clone size, V gene, CDR3 DNA, CDR3 protein. A D gene is named only where the DNA matches it firmly. A row's size may be missing; if present it is once, few, many or a size class.

D gene: TRBD2
J gene: TRBJ2-7
clone size: -
V gene: TRBV2
CDR3 DNA: TGTGCCAGCAGTGAAGCAAGCGGGGTCTCCTACGAGCAGTACTTC
CDR3 protein: CASSEASGVSYEQYF

D gene: TRBD1
J gene: TRBJ2-7
clone size: -
V gene: TRBV6-6
CDR3 DNA: TGTGCCAGCAGTTACTCTTGGACAGGGGGCTCCTACGAGCAGTACTTC
CDR3 protein: CASSYSWTGGSYEQYF

D gene: TRBD1
J gene: TRBJ1-2
clone size: -
V gene: TRBV28
CDR3 DNA: TGTGCCAGCAGCTCCGGACAGGCCTTCTATGGCTACACCTTC
CDR3 protein: CASSSGQAFYGYTF

D gene: -
J gene: TRBJ2-1
clone size: -
V gene: TRBV7-3
CDR3 DNA: TGTGCCAGCAGCTTAACCGGGGGCAATGAGCAGTTCTTC
CDR3 protein: CASSLTGGNEQFF

D gene: -
J gene: TRBJ1-1
clone size: -
V gene: TRBV19
CDR3 DNA: TGTGCCAGTAGTATTTTCTCCAGGGGCAGTGCTGAAGCTTTCTTT
CDR3 protein: CASSIFSRGSAEAFF

D gene: TRBD1
J gene: TRBJ2-7
clone size: -
V gene: TRBV29-1
CDR3 DNA: TGCAGCGTTGTGGGACAGTATCATGAAGTAAAGGGTTACGAGCAGTACTTC
CDR3 protein: CSVVGQYHEVKGYEQYF

D gene: -
J gene: TRBJ1-1
clone size: few
V gene: TRBV2
CDR3 DNA: TGTGCCACCAGACAGTTGAACACTGAAGCTTTCTTT
CDR3 protein: CATRQLNTEAFF

D gene: TRBD2
J gene: TRBJ2-7
clone size: -
V gene: TRBV28
CDR3 DNA: TGTGCCAGCAGTTTATATTTGGGACTAGTCTACGAGCAGTACTTC
CDR3 protein: CASSLYLGLVYEQYF

D gene: -
J gene: TRBJ2-1
clone size: -
V gene: TRBV9
CDR3 DNA: TGTGCCAGCAGCGTAGGATGGGCCAGTTACCATGAGCAGTTCTTC
CDR3 protein: CASSVGWASYHEQFF

D gene: TRBD2
J gene: TRBJ2-1
clone size: -
V gene: TRBV9
CDR3 DNA: TGTGCCAGCAGCGCGGGGGGGGCCTATCCCTACAATGAGCAGTTCTTC
CDR3 protein: CASSAGGAYPYNEQFF

D gene: -
J gene: TRBJ2-2
clone size: -
V gene: TRBV29-1
CDR3 DNA: TGCAGCGTTGGTACTACGAACACCGGGGAGCTGTTTTTT
CDR3 protein: CSVGTTNTGELFF

D gene: TRBD2
J gene: TRBJ2-5
clone size: -
V gene: TRBV27
CDR3 DNA: TGTGCCAGCAGTTTTGGGGGGGAGGTGGGGGAGACCCAGTACTTC
CDR3 protein: CASSFGGEVGETQYF

D gene: TRBD1
J gene: TRBJ2-5
clone size: -
V gene: TRBV13
CDR3 DNA: TGTGCCAGCAGCGAGAGGACAGGCGGAGAGACCCAGTACTTC
CDR3 protein: CASSERTGGETQYF

D gene: TRBD1
J gene: TRBJ2-3
clone size: few
V gene: TRBV19
CDR3 DNA: TGTGCCAGTAGTATCAACCTTCCCGGGACAGGGGGAGATACGCAGTATTTT
CDR3 protein: CASSINLPGTGGDTQYF

D gene: -
J gene: TRBJ1-1
clone size: -
V gene: TRBV6-1
CDR3 DNA: TGTGCCAGCAGTGAAACCGCCGGGACAGAAGCTTTCTTT
CDR3 protein: CASSETAGTEAFF

D gene: TRBD1
J gene: TRBJ2-7
clone size: -
V gene: TRBV5-1
CDR3 DNA: TGCGCCAGCAGCGCCCGGACAGGGGGGCCCTACGAGCAGTACTTC
CDR3 protein: CASSARTGGPYEQYF

D gene: -
J gene: TRBJ2-7
clone size: -
V gene: TRBV18
CDR3 DNA: TGTGCCAGCTCACCACAGGGCAGGGGAGACGAGCAGTACTTC
CDR3 protein: CASSPQGRGDEQYF

D gene: TRBD1
J gene: TRBJ2-1
clone size: -
V gene: TRBV27
CDR3 DNA: TGTGCCAGCAAGATCAGGGGGCTGGATGGGAATGAGCAGTTCTTC
CDR3 protein: CASKIRGLDGNEQFF

D gene: TRBD1
J gene: TRBJ2-3
clone size: -
V gene: TRBV13
CDR3 DNA: TGTGCCAGCAGCCCCGGACAGGGGAGAATGGATACGCAGTATTTT
CDR3 protein: CASSPGQGRMDTQYF

D gene: TRBD1
J gene: TRBJ2-2
clone size: -
V gene: TRBV7-7
CDR3 DNA: TGTGCCCGCGAACAAAGGGTGACAGGGGTCGGGGAGCTGTTTTTT
CDR3 protein: CAREQRVTGVGELFF

D gene: TRBD1
J gene: TRBJ1-1
clone size: -
V gene: TRBV5-1
CDR3 DNA: TGCGCCAGCAGCGTGACCAACGACAGGGGAGGGACTGAAGCTTTCTTT
CDR3 protein: CASSVTNDRGGTEAFF

D gene: -
J gene: TRBJ1-6
clone size: -
V gene: TRBV7-2
CDR3 DNA: TGTGCCAGCAGCGCCGCGTACAGGGCTACCGATTCACCCCTCCACTTT
CDR3 protein: CASSAAYRATDSPLHF

D gene: -
J gene: TRBJ2-7
clone size: -
V gene: TRBV28
CDR3 DNA: TGTGCCAGCAGTTTATCCTCCTCGGCGGAAAGCCGGTACTTC
CDR3 protein: CASSLSSSAESRYF

D gene: TRBD2
J gene: TRBJ2-1
clone size: -
V gene: TRBV11-2
CDR3 DNA: TGTGCCAGCAGCGCCCCCTCCTGGGAGGGCCTAATGAATGAGCAGTTCTTC
CDR3 protein: CASSAPSWEGLMNEQFF

D gene: -
J gene: TRBJ2-1
clone size: -
V gene: TRBV9
CDR3 DNA: TGTGCCAGCAGCGTCAGGGGTTATATGGACAATGAGCAGTTCTTC
CDR3 protein: CASSVRGYMDNEQFF

D gene: -
J gene: TRBJ2-1
clone size: -
V gene: TRBV4-3
CDR3 DNA: TGCGCCAGCAGCCGGATGGCGGTTAGTGGCGGGCTTTACAATGAGCAGTTCTTC
CDR3 protein: CASSRMAVSGGLYNEQFF

D gene: TRBD2
J gene: TRBJ2-1
clone size: many
V gene: TRBV9
CDR3 DNA: TGTGCCAGCAGCGTAGGAGAAGAGTGGGAGGGCCTCGGGAATGAGCAGTTCTTC
CDR3 protein: CASSVGEEWEGLGNEQFF

D gene: TRBD2
J gene: TRBJ2-3
clone size: -
V gene: TRBV4-3
CDR3 DNA: TGCGCCAGCAGCCAAGATACTAGCGGGGAAGATACGCAGTATTTT
CDR3 protein: CASSQDTSGEDTQYF

D gene: TRBD1
J gene: TRBJ2-7
clone size: -
V gene: TRBV5-5
CDR3 DNA: TGTGCCAGCAGCCTATCCGGGACAGCCCCCTACGAGCAGTACTTC
CDR3 protein: CASSLSGTAPYEQYF

D gene: TRBD2
J gene: TRBJ2-1
clone size: -
V gene: TRBV10-3
CDR3 DNA: TGTGCCATCAGTGAACGGACTAGCGGACGCAATGAGCAGTTCTTC
CDR3 protein: CAISERTSGRNEQFF

D gene: -
J gene: TRBJ2-7
clone size: -
V gene: TRBV21-1
CDR3 DNA: TGTGCCAGCATCCCCGGAAGAGGGGACAGAAAGAAGCCCCAGCAATACGAGCAGTACTTC
CDR3 protein: CASIPGRGDRKKPQQYEQYF